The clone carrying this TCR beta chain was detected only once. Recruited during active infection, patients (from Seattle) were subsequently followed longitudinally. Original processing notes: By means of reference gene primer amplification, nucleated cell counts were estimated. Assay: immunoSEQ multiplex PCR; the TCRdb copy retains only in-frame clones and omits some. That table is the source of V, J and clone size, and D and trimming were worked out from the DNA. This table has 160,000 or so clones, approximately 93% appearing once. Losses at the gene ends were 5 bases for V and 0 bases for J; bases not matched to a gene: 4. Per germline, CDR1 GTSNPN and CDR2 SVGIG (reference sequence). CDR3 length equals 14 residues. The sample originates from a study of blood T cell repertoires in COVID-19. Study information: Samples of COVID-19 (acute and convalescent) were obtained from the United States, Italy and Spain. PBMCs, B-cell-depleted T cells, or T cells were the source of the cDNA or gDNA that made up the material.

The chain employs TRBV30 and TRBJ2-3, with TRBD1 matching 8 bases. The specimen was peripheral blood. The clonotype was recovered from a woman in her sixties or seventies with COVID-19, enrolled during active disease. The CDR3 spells CAWGTGFSTDTQYF. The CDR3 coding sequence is TGTGCCTGGGGGACAGGTTTTAGCACAGATACGCAGTATTTT.